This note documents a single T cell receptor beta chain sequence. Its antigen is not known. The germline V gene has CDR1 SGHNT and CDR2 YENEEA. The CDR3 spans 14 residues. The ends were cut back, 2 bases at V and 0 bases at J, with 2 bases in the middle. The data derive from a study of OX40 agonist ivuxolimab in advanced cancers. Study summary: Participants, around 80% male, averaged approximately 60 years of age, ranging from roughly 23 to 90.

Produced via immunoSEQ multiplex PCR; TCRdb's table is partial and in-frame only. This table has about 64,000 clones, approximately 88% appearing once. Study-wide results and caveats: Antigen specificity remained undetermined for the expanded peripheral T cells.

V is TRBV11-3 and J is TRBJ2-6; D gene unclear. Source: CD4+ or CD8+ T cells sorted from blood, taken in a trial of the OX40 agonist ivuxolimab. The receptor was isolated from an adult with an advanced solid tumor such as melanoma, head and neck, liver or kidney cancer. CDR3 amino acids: CASSLSSGANVLTF. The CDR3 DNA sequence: TGTGCCAGCAGCTTAAGCTCTGGGGCCAACGTCCTGACTTTC. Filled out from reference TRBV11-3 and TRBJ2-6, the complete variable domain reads EAGVVQSPRYKIIEKKQPVAFWCNPISGHNTLYWYLQNLGQGPELLIRYENEEAVDDSQLPKDRFSAERLKGVDSTLKIQPAELGDSAVYLCASSLSSGANVLTFGAGSRLTVL.